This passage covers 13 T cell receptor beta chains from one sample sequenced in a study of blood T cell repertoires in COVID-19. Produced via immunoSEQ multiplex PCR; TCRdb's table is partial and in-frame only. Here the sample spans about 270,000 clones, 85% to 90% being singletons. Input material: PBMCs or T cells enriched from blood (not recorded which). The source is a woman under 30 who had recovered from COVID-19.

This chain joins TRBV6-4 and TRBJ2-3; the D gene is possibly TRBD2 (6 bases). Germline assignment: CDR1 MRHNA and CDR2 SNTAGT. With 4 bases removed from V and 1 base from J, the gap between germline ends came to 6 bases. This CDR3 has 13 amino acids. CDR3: CASSAGGTDTQYF. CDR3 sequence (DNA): TGTGCCAGCAGTGCGGGGGGCACAGATACGCAGTATTTT.

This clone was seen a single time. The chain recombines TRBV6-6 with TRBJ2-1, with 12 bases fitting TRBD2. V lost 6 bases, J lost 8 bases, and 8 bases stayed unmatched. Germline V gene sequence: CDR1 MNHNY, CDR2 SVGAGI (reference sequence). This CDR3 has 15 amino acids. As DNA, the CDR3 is TGTGCCAGCAGGAAACTAGCGGGGGGAGGCTATGAGCAGTTCTTC. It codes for CASRKLAGGGYEQFF.

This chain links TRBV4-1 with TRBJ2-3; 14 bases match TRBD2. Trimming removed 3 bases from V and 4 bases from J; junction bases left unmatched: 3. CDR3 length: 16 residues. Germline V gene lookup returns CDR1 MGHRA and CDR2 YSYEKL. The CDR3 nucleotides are TGCGCCAGCAGCCAGGGACTAGCGGGGGTGTCAGATACGCAGTATTTT. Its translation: CASSQGLAGVSDTQYF.

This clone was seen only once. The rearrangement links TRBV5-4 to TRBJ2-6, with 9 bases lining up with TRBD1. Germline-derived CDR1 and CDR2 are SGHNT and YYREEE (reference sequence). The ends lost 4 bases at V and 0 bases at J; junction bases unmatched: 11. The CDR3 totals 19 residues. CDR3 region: CASSAPGQGVSSGANVLTF. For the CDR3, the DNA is TGTGCCAGCAGCGCGCCGGGACAGGGAGTATCCTCTGGGGCCAACGTCCTGACTTTC.

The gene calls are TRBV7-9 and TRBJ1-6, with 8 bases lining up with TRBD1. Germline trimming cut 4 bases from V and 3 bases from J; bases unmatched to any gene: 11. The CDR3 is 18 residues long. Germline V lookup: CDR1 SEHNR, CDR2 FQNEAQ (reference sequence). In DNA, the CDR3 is TGTGCCAGCAGCTCCCAAACCTTGACAGGGGTCTATAATTCACCCCTCCACTTT. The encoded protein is CASSSQTLTGVYNSPLHF. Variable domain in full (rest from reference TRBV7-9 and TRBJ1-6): DTGVSQNPRHKITKRGQNVTFRCDPISEHNRLYWYRQTLGQGPEFLTYFQNEAQLEKSRLLSDRFSAERPKGSFSTLEIQRTEQGDSAMYLCASSSQTLTGVYNSPLHFGNGTRLTVT.

As DNA, the CDR3 is TGCGCCAGCAGCGAGGGGACAGGCGTTAATCAGCCCCAGCATTTT. Translated: CASSEGTGVNQPQHF. The genes are TRBV5-1 and TRBJ1-5; 8 bases are shared with TRBD1. V shed 4 bases and J 4 bases; nucleotides not matched to a gene: 7. CDR1 and CDR2 (germline): SGHRS, YFSETQ. The CDR3 contains 15 residues.

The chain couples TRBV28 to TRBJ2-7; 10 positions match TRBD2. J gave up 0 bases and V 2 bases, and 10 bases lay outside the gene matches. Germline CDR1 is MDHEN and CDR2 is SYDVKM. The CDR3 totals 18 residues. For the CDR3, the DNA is TGTGCCAGCAGTTTAATAGTCCTAGCGGGGGCCGCCTCCTACGAGCAGTACTTC. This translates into CASSLIVLAGAASYEQYF.

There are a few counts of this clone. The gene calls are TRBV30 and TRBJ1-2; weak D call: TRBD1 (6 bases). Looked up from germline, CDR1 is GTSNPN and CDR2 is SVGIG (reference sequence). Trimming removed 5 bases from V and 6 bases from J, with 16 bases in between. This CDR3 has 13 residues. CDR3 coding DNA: TGTGCCTGGGGTCCGGGGACATGGAATGGCTACACCTTC. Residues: CAWGPGTWNGYTF.

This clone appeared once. CDR3 bases: TGTGCCAGCAGCTTAGGTCGGGGGACCTACGAGCAGTACTTC. Translating gives CASSLGRGTYEQYF. This rearrangement joins TRBV7-8 to TRBJ2-7, with D tentatively TRBD2 (6 bases). This CDR3 has 14 amino acids. Germline loops: CDR1 SGHVS, CDR2 FQNEAQ. Trimming left V 1 base short and J 2 bases short, with 9 bases between. Looking up the rest from reference TRBV7-8 and TRBJ2-7 gives the full variable domain: GAGVSQSPRYKVAKRGQDVALRCDPISGHVSLFWYQQALGQGPEFLTYFQNEAQLDKSGLPSDRFFAERPEGSVSTLKIQRTQQEDSAVYLCASSLGRGTYEQYFGPGTRLTVT.

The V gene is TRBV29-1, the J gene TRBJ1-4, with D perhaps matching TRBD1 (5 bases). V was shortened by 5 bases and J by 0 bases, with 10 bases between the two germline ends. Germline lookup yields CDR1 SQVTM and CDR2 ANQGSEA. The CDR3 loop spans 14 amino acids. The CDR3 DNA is TGCAGCGTTAACCAGGGCGCAACTAATGAAAAACTGTTTTTT. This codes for CSVNQGATNEKLFF.

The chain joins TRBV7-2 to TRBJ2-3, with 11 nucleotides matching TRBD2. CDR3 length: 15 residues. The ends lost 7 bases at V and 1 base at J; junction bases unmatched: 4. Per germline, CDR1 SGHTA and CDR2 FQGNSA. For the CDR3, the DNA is TGTGCCAGCAACCCGGGACTAGCGGGCACAGATACGCAGTATTTT. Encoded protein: CASNPGLAGTDTQYF.

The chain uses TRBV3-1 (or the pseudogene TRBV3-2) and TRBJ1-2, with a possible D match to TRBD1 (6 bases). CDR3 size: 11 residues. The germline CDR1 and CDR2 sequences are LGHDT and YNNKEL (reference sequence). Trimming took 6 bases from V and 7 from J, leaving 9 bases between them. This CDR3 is CASSTRGGYTF. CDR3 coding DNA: TGTGCCAGCAGTACCAGGGGTGGCTACACCTTC.

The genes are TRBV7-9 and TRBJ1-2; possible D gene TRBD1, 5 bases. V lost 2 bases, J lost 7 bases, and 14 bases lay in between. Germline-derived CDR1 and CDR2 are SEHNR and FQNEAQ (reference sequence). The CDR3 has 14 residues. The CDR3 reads CASSLSGERFGYTF. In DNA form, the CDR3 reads TGTGCCAGCAGCTTATCGGGGGAAAGATTTGGCTACACCTTC.